This TCR beta chain was sequenced during a study of monozygotic twins with inflammatory bowel disease. General study findings and limits: Inverse Simpson values showed less TCRbeta diversity in IBD patients than in their healthy co-twins. Lower sharing of clonotypes with other individuals was seen in IBD patients than in healthy twins. This was most marked in patients showing signs of disease activity.

TCRdb re-called the 5' RACE reads and gives one entry per CDR3 protein, without DNA. Seen in this sample are approximately 390,000 distinct CDR3 sequences; the ten most common clones hold around 2.4%. Collection yielded under 3 ml of blood per donor. The template was total RNA from whole blood, with no T cell sorting. As concerns this clonotype: Its specificity is not known.

Germline V CDR1 and CDR2: SGHRS, YFSETQ. This CDR3 is built from 15 residues. Sequences were obtained from blood. This receptor was taken from a human donor with ulcerative colitis or Crohn's disease, or a healthy co-twin of an affected twin (not recorded which). The chain recombines TRBV5-1 with TRBJ2-1. The CDR3 reads CASSSEVDRYNEQFF.